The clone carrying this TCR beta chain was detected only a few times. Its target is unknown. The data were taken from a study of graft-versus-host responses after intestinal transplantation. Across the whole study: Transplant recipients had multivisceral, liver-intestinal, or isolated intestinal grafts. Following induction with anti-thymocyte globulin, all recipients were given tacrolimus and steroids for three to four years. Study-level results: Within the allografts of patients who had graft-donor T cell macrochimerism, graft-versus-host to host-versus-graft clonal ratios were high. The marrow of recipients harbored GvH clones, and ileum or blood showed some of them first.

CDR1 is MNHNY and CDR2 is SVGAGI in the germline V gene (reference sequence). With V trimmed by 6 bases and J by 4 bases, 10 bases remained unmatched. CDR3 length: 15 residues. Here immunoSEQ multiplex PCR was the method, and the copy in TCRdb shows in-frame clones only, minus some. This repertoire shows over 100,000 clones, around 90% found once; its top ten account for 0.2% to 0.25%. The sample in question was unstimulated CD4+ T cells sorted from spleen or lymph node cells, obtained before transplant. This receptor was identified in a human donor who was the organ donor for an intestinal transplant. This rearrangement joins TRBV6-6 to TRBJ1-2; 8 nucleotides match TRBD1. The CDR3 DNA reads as TGTGCCAGCAGCGACCCGGACAGGGCGAGCTATGGCTACACCTTC. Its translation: CASSDPDRASYGYTF.